A single sample is the source of the 8 T cell receptor beta chains below, sequenced in a study of early T cells in non-severe SARS-CoV-2 infection. TCRdb independently ran MiXCR on the 5' RACE reads; one entry per CDR3 protein. Of about 38,000 distinct CDR3 sequences in the sample, over 3.5% are singletons; the top ten hold 15% to 20%. The sequencing sample was made of whole blood. The receptors come from an adult who was a healthcare worker with PCR-confirmed SARS-CoV-2 infection or an uninfected control (not recorded which).

The chain links TRBV6-5 to TRBJ2-2, with D possibly being TRBD1 (6 bases). Per germline, CDR1 MNHEY and CDR2 SVGAGI. Trimming took off 7 bases at V and 5 bases at J, with 11 bases between the two ends. The CDR3 is 13 residues long. This CDR3 reads CASTRGKTGELFF. DNA for the CDR3: TGTGCCAGCACCAGGGGAAAAACCGGGGAGCTGTTTTTT.

This clonotype was picked up many times. V and J are TRBV30 and TRBJ2-2; D is perhaps TRBD1 (6 bases). Germline values: CDR1 GTSNPN, CDR2 SVGIG (reference sequence). Trimming removed 0 bases at V and 7 bases at J, with 12 bases between. This CDR3 is built from 14 residues. For the CDR3, the DNA is TGTGCCTGGAGTGTAACAGGGCGTAGCGGGGAGCTGTTTTTT. This sequence encodes CAWSVTGRSGELFF.

This clonotype was seen ten or more times. V gene TRBV4-2 combines with J gene TRBJ2-1; no reliable D call. The CDR3 runs 11 residues. CDR1 LGHNA and CDR2 YNFKEQ come from the germline V gene. V was cut by 0 bases and J by 9 bases, with 3 bases left in between. The CDR3 here is CASSQDSEQFF. The CDR3 nucleotides read TGTGCCAGCAGCCAAGATAGTGAGCAGTTCTTC.

The sample holds many counts of this clonotype. The chain uses TRBV7-6 and TRBJ2-2, with a weak D call TRBD1 (6 bases). CDR1 and CDR2 from the germline V gene are SGHVS and FNYEAQ. The CDR3 consists of 16 residues. The V end was cut by 1 base, the J end by 1 base, with 10 bases between. CDR3 protein: CASSLGQAKNTGELFF. CDR3 in DNA: TGTGCCAGCAGCTTAGGACAGGCTAAGAACACCGGGGAGCTGTTTTTT.

This clonotype was picked up many times. This sequence joins TRBV7-2 and TRBJ2-1, with TRBD2 identical over 14 bases. The junction had 7 bases not matched to a gene; V was cut back by 5 bases and J by 1 base. This CDR3 is built from 18 residues. Germline CDR1 is SGHTA and CDR2 is FQGNSA. The CDR3 region has the DNA TGTGCCAGCAGCGTGGGACTAGCGGGGGCATCATCCTACAATGAGCAGTTCTTC. This gives the protein CASSVGLAGASSYNEQFF.

The table lists this clonotype with many counts. The chain has TRBV5-1 and TRBJ1-6; D uncertain. Germline V gene sequence: CDR1 SGHRS, CDR2 YFSETQ. The germline V and J ends were trimmed by 0 bases and 5 bases, with 6 bases remaining between them. The CDR3 spans 14 residues. Written as DNA, the CDR3 is TGCGCCAGCAGCTTGGAATCCAATAATTCACCCCTCCACTTT. Its protein is CASSLESNNSPLHF.

This CDR3 is CASSFGRTSSYNSPLHF. CDR3 nucleotides: TGTGCCAGCAGTTTCGGCCGGACGAGCTCCTATAATTCACCCCTCCACTTT. The chain couples TRBV12-3 or TRBV12-4 to TRBJ1-6, with unresolved D. Trimming shortened V by 3 bases and J by 0 bases, and 12 bases separated the two germline ends. The CDR3 consists of 17 residues.

The chain uses TRBV18 and TRBJ2-7; perhaps D is TRBD1 or TRBD2 (5 bases each). This CDR3 region has 13 residues. Germline V lookup: CDR1 KGHSH, CDR2 LQKENI. V was clipped by 6 bases and J by 2 bases, with 11 bases between them. CDR3 loop: CASSEGKAYEQYF. DNA of the CDR3: TGTGCCAGCTCCGAGGGGAAAGCCTACGAGCAGTACTTC.